This passage covers 5 T cell receptor beta chains from one sample sequenced in a study of T cell responses to AZD1222 COVID-19 vaccine. This table comes from immunoSEQ multiplex PCR, and its TCRdb copy is limited to in-frame clones, with some not included. This table has 110,000 or so clones, approximately 92% appearing once. The material sequenced was peripheral blood, taken 28 days after the second AZD1222 dose. These receptors all come from an adult who received the AZD1222 COVID-19 vaccine.

This chain uses TRBV19 with TRBJ2-7, with a weak D call TRBD1 (5 bases). The CDR3 runs 15 residues. Germline CDR1 LNHDA, CDR2 SQIVND (reference sequence). The V end lost 1 base, the J end lost 3 bases, and 13 bases lay between the germline ends. The CDR3 DNA is TGTGCCAGTAGTATAGTGGCAGGGCTTCTCTACGAGCAGTACTTC. Encoded protein: CASSIVAGLLYEQYF. Combining the CDR3 with reference TRBV19 and TRBJ2-7 gives the whole variable domain DGGITQSPKYLFRKEGQNVTLSCEQNLNHDAMYWYRQDPGQGLRLIYYSQIVNDFQKGDIAEGYSVSREKKESFPLTVTSAQKNPTAFYLCASSIVAGLLYEQYFGPGTRLTVT.

The J gene is TRBJ1-2, the V gene TRBV20-1; 7 bases map to TRBD1. Germline V gives CDR1 DFQATT, CDR2 SNEGSKA (reference sequence). V trimming: 3 bases; J trimming: 7 bases; junction bases outside the gene matches: 5. This CDR3 contains 12 residues. The CDR3 sequence: CSASVTGTGYTF. The CDR3 region has the DNA TGCAGTGCTAGTGTGACAGGGACTGGCTACACCTTC.

The chain is built from TRBV16 and TRBJ2-7, with D possibly matching TRBD2 (5 bases). The V gene's germline CDR1 is KGHSY and CDR2 FQNENV. This CDR3 comprises 16 residues. The ends were cut back, 4 bases at V and 0 bases at J, with 16 bases in the middle. In nucleotides, the CDR3 is TGTGCCAGCAGCCCAACTCCTAGCCTGAGCTCCTACGAGCAGTACTTC. Translating it yields CASSPTPSLSSYEQYF.

This clone has a handful of counts. The rearrangement links TRBV14 to TRBJ2-2; no clear D. Trimming removed 2 bases from V and 7 bases from J, with 17 bases in between. The CDR3 sequence is 16 residues long. CDR1 SGHDN and CDR2 FVKESK come from the germline V gene. The CDR3 reads CASSQQPPGFVGELFF. CDR3 sequence (DNA): TGTGCCAGCAGCCAACAGCCCCCAGGTTTCGTCGGGGAGCTGTTTTTT.

This rearrangement joins TRBV13 to TRBJ2-2, with a possible D match to TRBD2 (6 bases). From germline, CDR1 is PRHDT and CDR2 FYEKMQ (reference sequence). V lost 3 bases to trimming and J lost 0 bases, with 8 bases between them. This CDR3 spans 15 amino acids. CDR3 region: CASSFRGTNTGELFF. The CDR3 nucleotides are TGTGCCAGCAGCTTTCGCGGGACGAACACCGGGGAGCTGTTTTTT.